Listed below are T cell receptor beta chains from one sample, sequenced in a study of blood T cell repertoires in COVID-19. Sequenced by immunoSEQ multiplex PCR; TCRdb stores in-frame clones only, minus some. The sample has fewer than 300,000 clones, approximately 90% seen once. Material for sequencing was PBMCs or T cells enriched from blood (not recorded which). These receptors were obtained from a woman aged 40 to 50 with acute COVID-19. CDR3s include the opening cysteine and the closing phenylalanine or tryptophan. Each record gives: J gene, clone size, V gene, D gene, CDR3 protein, CDR3 DNA. A D gene is named only where the DNA matches it firmly. For some rows the clone size is stated as once, few or many, or as a class when expanded; others skip it.

J gene: TRBJ1-6; clone size: .; V gene: TRBV19; D gene: TRBD1; CDR3 protein: CASRQGGGSPLHF; CDR3 DNA: TGTGCCAGTCGACAGGGAGGAGGGTCACCCCTCCACTTT
J gene: TRBJ1-1; clone size: .; V gene: TRBV2; D gene: .; CDR3 protein: CASRQMNTEAFF; CDR3 DNA: TGTGCCAGCAGGCAGATGAACACTGAAGCTTTCTTT
J gene: TRBJ2-7; clone size: .; V gene: TRBV2; D gene: TRBD2; CDR3 protein: CASSAGTRGDNLYEQYF; CDR3 DNA: TGTGCCAGCAGTGCCGGGACTAGGGGGGACAACCTCTACGAGCAGTACTTC
J gene: TRBJ2-2; clone size: few; V gene: TRBV5-1; D gene: .; CDR3 protein: CASSLAGLGSTGELFF; CDR3 DNA: TGCGCCAGCAGCTTGGCCGGTTTGGGGAGCACCGGGGAGCTGTTTTTT
J gene: TRBJ1-3; clone size: .; V gene: TRBV30; D gene: .; CDR3 protein: CAWSVLQAGAIYF; CDR3 DNA: TGTGCCTGGAGTGTACTCCAGGCCGGGGCCATATATTTT
J gene: TRBJ1-3; clone size: .; V gene: TRBV28; D gene: TRBD1; CDR3 protein: CASSGWDRVIGNTIYF; CDR3 DNA: TGTGCCAGCAGTGGCTGGGACAGGGTGATCGGAAACACCATATATTTT
J gene: TRBJ1-1; clone size: .; V gene: TRBV7-8; D gene: .; CDR3 protein: CASSPPRGMNTEAFF; CDR3 DNA: TGTGCCAGCAGCCCCCCCAGGGGAATGAACACTGAAGCTTTCTTT
J gene: TRBJ2-1; clone size: .; V gene: TRBV14; D gene: .; CDR3 protein: CASSQESGDSYNEQFF; CDR3 DNA: TGTGCCAGCAGCCAAGAATCGGGGGACTCCTACAATGAGCAGTTCTTC
J gene: TRBJ1-2; clone size: once; V gene: TRBV4-3; D gene: .; CDR3 protein: CASSQDWGEDYGYTF; CDR3 DNA: TGCGCCAGCAGCCAAGATTGGGGGGAGGACTATGGCTACACCTTC
J gene: TRBJ1-5; clone size: once; V gene: TRBV5-1; D gene: .; CDR3 protein: CASSLEGGNSNQPQHF; CDR3 DNA: TGCGCCAGCAGCTTGGAAGGCGGAAATAGCAATCAGCCCCAGCATTTT
J gene: TRBJ2-2; clone size: .; V gene: TRBV19; D gene: .; CDR3 protein: CASRDRNTGELFF; CDR3 DNA: TGTGCCAGTAGGGACAGGAACACCGGGGAGCTGTTTTTT
J gene: TRBJ2-2; clone size: .; V gene: TRBV3-1/TRBV3-2; D gene: TRBD2; CDR3 protein: CASSPPTSPPNTGELFF; CDR3 DNA: TGTGCCAGCAGCCCCCCGACTAGCCCGCCGAACACCGGGGAGCTGTTTTTT
J gene: TRBJ2-1; clone size: .; V gene: TRBV30; D gene: TRBD1; CDR3 protein: CAWSRHRGNNEQFF; CDR3 DNA: TGTGCCTGGAGCCGACACAGGGGCAACAATGAGCAGTTCTTC
J gene: TRBJ2-5; clone size: .; V gene: TRBV11-2; D gene: TRBD1; CDR3 protein: CASSPGQVPQETQYF; CDR3 DNA: TGTGCCAGCAGCCCCGGACAGGTACCTCAAGAGACCCAGTACTTC
J gene: TRBJ2-2; clone size: .; V gene: TRBV7-9; D gene: .; CDR3 protein: CASSIQTVSTGELFF; CDR3 DNA: TGTGCCAGCAGCATACAGACAGTAAGCACCGGGGAGCTGTTTTTT
J gene: TRBJ2-3; clone size: .; V gene: TRBV5-1; D gene: .; CDR3 protein: CASSFYPISTDTQYF; CDR3 DNA: TGCGCCAGCAGCTTTTATCCCATTAGTACAGATACGCAGTATTTT
J gene: TRBJ1-4; clone size: once; V gene: TRBV12-3/TRBV12-4; D gene: .; CDR3 protein: CASSVGGNEKLFF; CDR3 DNA: TGTGCCAGCAGTGTCGGGGGGAATGAAAAACTGTTTTTT
J gene: TRBJ2-1; clone size: once; V gene: TRBV3-1/TRBV3-2; D gene: TRBD2; CDR3 protein: CASSQEFAGGYNEQFF; CDR3 DNA: TGTGCCAGCAGCCAAGAATTTGCGGGGGGGTACAATGAGCAGTTCTTC
J gene: TRBJ2-3; clone size: .; V gene: TRBV5-4; D gene: TRBD2; CDR3 protein: CASSSSLGTSGATDTQYF; CDR3 DNA: TGTGCCAGCAGCTCGAGCTTGGGGACTAGCGGGGCGACAGATACGCAGTATTTT
J gene: TRBJ1-1; clone size: .; V gene: TRBV5-1; D gene: .; CDR3 protein: CASSLGTLNTEAFF; CDR3 DNA: TGCGCCAGCAGCTTGGGGACTTTGAACACTGAAGCTTTCTTT
J gene: TRBJ2-1; clone size: .; V gene: TRBV7-3; D gene: TRBD1; CDR3 protein: CASSLRGTGGFGEQFF; CDR3 DNA: TGTGCCAGCAGCTTAAGGGGGACAGGGGGCTTCGGTGAGCAGTTCTTC
J gene: TRBJ1-3; clone size: .; V gene: TRBV7-9; D gene: TRBD1; CDR3 protein: CASTPGQSSGNTIYF; CDR3 DNA: TGTGCCAGCACCCCGGGACAGAGCTCTGGAAACACCATATATTTT
J gene: TRBJ1-5; clone size: .; V gene: TRBV19; D gene: .; CDR3 protein: CASRTPGGQPQHF; CDR3 DNA: TGTGCCAGTAGGACGCCGGGGGGGCAGCCCCAGCATTTT
J gene: TRBJ1-2; clone size: .; V gene: TRBV11-2; D gene: TRBD1; CDR3 protein: CASSWRTGGYPNYGYTF; CDR3 DNA: TGTGCCAGCAGCTGGAGGACAGGAGGCTACCCTAACTATGGCTACACCTTC
J gene: TRBJ2-7; clone size: once; V gene: TRBV19; D gene: .; CDR3 protein: CASSPPGFSVGPYEQYF; CDR3 DNA: TGTGCCAGTAGTCCCCCTGGATTCTCTGTTGGGCCCTACGAGCAGTACTTC
J gene: TRBJ2-1; clone size: .; V gene: TRBV7-9; D gene: TRBD1; CDR3 protein: CASSTRNGSGGGLNEQFF; CDR3 DNA: TGTGCCAGCAGCACGAGAAACGGTTCAGGGGGCGGGTTAAATGAGCAGTTCTTC
J gene: TRBJ1-2; clone size: .; V gene: TRBV19; D gene: .; CDR3 protein: CASSIAGQTRGYTF; CDR3 DNA: TGTGCCAGTAGTATAGCCGGACAGACTCGGGGCTACACCTTC
J gene: TRBJ1-3; clone size: .; V gene: TRBV28; D gene: .; CDR3 protein: CASTPVPGGNTIYF; CDR3 DNA: TGTGCCAGCACCCCGGTCCCCGGTGGAAACACCATATATTTT